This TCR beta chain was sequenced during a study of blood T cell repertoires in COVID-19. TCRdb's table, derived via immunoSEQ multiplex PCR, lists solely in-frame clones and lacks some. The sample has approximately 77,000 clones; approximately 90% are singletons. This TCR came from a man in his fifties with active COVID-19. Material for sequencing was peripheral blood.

The CDR3 region is CASSRGQALLDEQYF. The CDR3 DNA is TGTGCCAGCTCACGAGGACAGGCTCTACTAGACGAGCAGTACTTC. The V and J genes are TRBV18 and TRBJ2-7; 7 nucleotides align to TRBD1. This CDR3 region has 15 residues. Germline lookup yields CDR1 KGHSH and CDR2 LQKENI. V lost 4 bases to trimming and J lost 5 bases; unmatched junction nucleotides: 11. Using reference TRBV18 and TRBJ2-7 for the parts outside the CDR3, the full variable domain is NAGVMQNPRHLVRRRGQEARLRCSPMKGHSHVYWYRQLPEEGLKFMVYLQKENIIDESGMPKERFSAEFPKEGPSILRIQQVVRGDSAAYFCASSRGQALLDEQYFGPGTRLTVT.